The present T cell receptor beta chain was sequenced within a study of T cells in Graves' hyperthyroidism and ophthalmopathy. Study in general: The authors collected peripheral blood at initial diagnosis, before any treatment.

The CDR3 regions of TCR beta were amplified from RNA transcripts. The TCR CDR3 first-round RT-PCR relied on the HTBI primer set. TCRdb independently ran MiXCR on the multiplex PCR reads; one entry per CDR3 protein. The repertoire includes fewer than 250,000 distinct CDR3 sequences, approximately 25% of them detected once, and around 40% sits in the top ten. Between the trimmed V and J ends, which lost 1 base and 0 bases, there was a span of 4 bases. CDR1 LGHDT and CDR2 YNNKEL come from the germline V gene (reference sequence). The CDR3 totals 14 residues. This clonotype was seen ten or more times. The antigen is not known. General study results and limits: Through a model of 13 V-J features, ophthalmopathy was separated from stable hyperthyroidism. Ophthalmopathy, which appeared later, was predicted by the model a median 6.5 months before onset.

Sequenced material: blood. The clonotype originates from a woman aged 40 to 50 with Graves' ophthalmopathy. The chain combines TRBV3-1 with TRBJ1-3; D not certain. The CDR3 DNA is TGTGCCAGCAGCCAAGGGGCCTCTGGAAACACCATATATTTT. Its translation: CASSQGASGNTIYF.